The text below deals with one TCR beta chain. Its antigen remains unknown. The record originates from a study of T cell repertoires in aging, cancer and after chemotherapy. Study overall: Glioblastoma patients receiving temozolomide-based therapy gave paired samples before and after chemotherapy. General observations from the study: In cancer patients, declining TCR diversity with age involved lost richness and lost evenness.

CDR3 length: 15 amino acids. V lost 3 bases, J lost 1 base, and 12 bases lay in between. CDR1 and CDR2 from the germline V gene are SGHTA and FQGTGA. Rearranged V-D-J TRB sequences were amplified with a mixed TRB-A/B primer pool. One entry per CDR3 protein results from TCRdb running MiXCR on the multiplex PCR reads. The sample consists of 2,000 to 3,000 distinct CDR3 sequences, 24% of them appearing once. The template was genomic DNA from peripheral blood, not RNA. The chain uses TRBV7-3 and TRBJ2-5; D gene unclear. The sequence was obtained from a human donor with a solid tumor. Sequencing was done on a sample of blood. The CDR3 DNA reads TGTGCCAGCAGCTTCCTGGGCCATTCCCAAGAGACCCAGTACTTC. Its protein product is CASSFLGHSQETQYF. Combining the CDR3 with reference TRBV7-3 and TRBJ2-5 gives the whole variable domain GAGVSQTPSNKVTEKGKYVELRCDPISGHTALYWYRQSLGQGPEFLIYFQGTGAADDSGLPNDRFFAVRPEGSVSTLKIQRTERGDSAVYLCASSFLGHSQETQYFGPGTRLLVL.